This T cell receptor beta chain originates from a study of T cells after posttransplantation cyclophosphamide. The junction had 8 bases not matched to a gene; V was cut back by 5 bases and J by 8 bases. CDR1 SGHTA and CDR2 FQGNSA come from the germline V gene. This CDR3 has 14 amino acids. Busulfan-fludarabine conditioning, marrow transplant, and cyclophosphamide on days +3 and +4 were administered. Assay: immunoSEQ multiplex PCR; the TCRdb copy retains only in-frame clones and omits some. Here the sample spans some 12,000 clones, roughly 80% being singletons. The chain couples TRBV7-2 to TRBJ1-4; TRBD1 matches 7 bases. The receptor comes from a female patient in her fifties who received an allogeneic stem cell transplant from a related donor, was CMV-positive, and had no GVHD. Certain T cells may be donor cells from the graft. Sequenced here: PBMCs, sampled after allogeneic stem cell transplant with posttransplant cyclophosphamide. In DNA form, the CDR3 reads TGTGCCAGCAGCAGACAGGGTCTATCCGAAAAACTGTTTTTT. This codes for CASSRQGLSEKLFF. Drawing the rest from reference TRBV7-2 and TRBJ1-4, the complete variable domain is GAGVSQSPSNKVTEKGKDVELRCDPISGHTALYWYRQSLGQGLEFLIYFQGNSAPDKSGLPSDRFSAERTGGSVSTLTIQRTQQEDSAVYLCASSRQGLSEKLFFGSGTQLSVL.